This TCR beta chain was documented in a study of identical twins (dated by TCRdb to the mid-2010s). With respect to the entire study: The study deep-sequenced TCR alpha and beta repertoires from monozygotic twins, unrelated adults of various ages and cord blood to test whether fetal clonotypes persist. Replicate twin experiments were performed at different times using different library preparation protocols to rule out contamination. The study at large found these results: Out-of-frame TCR alpha sharing in monozygotic twins was systematically underestimated by recombination models, whereas sharing between unrelated individuals was in agreement with the recombination models. In beta out-of-frame sequences, excess twin sharing was weaker, because having fewer shared sequences lowered the signal-to-noise ratio. Abundant cord blood beta clonotypes carried fewer insertions; young adult naive repertoires showed a weaker similar trend, while memory repertoires showed none. Invariant T cells such as MAIT and iNKT could partly confound zero-insertion analyses, although diverse VJ usage argued against such confounding for most clonotypes. Because the same donors could not be followed over many years, conclusions were based on cross-sectional statistical analysis. Compared with coincidental sharing between unrelated individuals, out-of-frame TCR alpha sequences shared between twins showed an excess of sequences with low generation probability.

Every donor in the study was a healthy Caucasian. The twin cohort consisted of three pairs of female monozygotic twins, all aged about 18 to 30 years. Peripheral blood mononuclear cells were used as the source from which RNA for TCR libraries was isolated. Turning to this clonotype: Its antigen remains unidentified. Base qualities were left out, and no much larger clone turns up one base away.

V is shortened by 6 bases, J by 3 bases, and the region joining them spans 21 bases. From the cysteine up to the phenylalanine, the CDR3 has a length of 16 residues. CDR3 DNA is the only sequence kept; it has 48 bases, read in frame from the first base. CDR1 MDHEN and CDR2 SYDVKM are derived from the germline V gene. Library preparation used 5' RACE. TCRdb records Illumina HiSeq 2000 as the sequencer. Template switching introduced a universal primer binding site; the final cDNA contained a unique molecular identifier, enabling accurate counting of TCR cDNA molecules. Specific primers in the conserved constant-segment region were used to synthesize first-strand cDNA for the TCR alpha and beta chains. To control for contamination, every cDNA library was double barcoded, receiving both a SMART-Mk sample barcode and Illumina barcodes. TruSeq adapter sequences, together with Illumina sample barcodes, were added in two successive PCR steps. The Illumina HiSeq platform was used with custom primers to sequence TCR alpha and beta cDNA libraries. As for the original processing: Raw reads were processed with MiGEC to extract unique molecular identifiers, and MiXCR was used to determine CDR3 positions. Recombination models were inferred per individual with the repgenHMM and IGoR tools using an EM algorithm. The analysis of shared clonotypes was done with the tcR package in R, with sharing normalized by the product of cloneset sizes. To study raw recombination without the effects of thymic and clonal selection, out-of-frame nonproductive sequences were analyzed. TCRdb passed the public sequencing reads through fastp at Q25 and MiXCR, retaining productive beta sequences. Every distinct CDR3 protein forms one entry, paired with its most common genes and DNA. TCRdb, rather than the study authors, made the V and J calls. In all, the sample holds a few hundred thousand distinct CDR3 sequences, and 9.5% to 10% of those were seen once. The ten largest clones capture 2.5% to 3.5% of the sample.

Another study also made use of these data, one on yellow fever vaccine responses in identical twins. The second study also describes: According to the authors, the vaccine-induced T cell response in identical twins seemed to be partly convergent and partly specific to each individual. The study precisely tracked vaccine-responding T cell clones in identical twins.

This chain joins TRBV28 to TRBJ2-7; the D segment may tentatively be TRBD1 or TRBD2, each giving 5 matched bases. This clonotype was obtained from a woman under 30 in good health. The specimen was PBMCs. At the DNA level, the sequence is TGTGCCAGCAGAAATTCTGCCGGGACCGACAACTACGAGCAGTACTTC. It encodes CASRNSAGTDNYEQYF. The reference TRBV28 and TRBJ2-7 proteins fill in what lies around the CDR3, so the full variable domain reads DVKVTQSSRYLVKRTGEKVFLECVQDMDHENMFWYRQDPGLGLRLIYFSYDVKMKEKGDIPEGYSVSREKKERFSLILESASTNQTSMYLCASRNSAGTDNYEQYFGPGTRLTVT.